The 10 T cell receptor beta chains in this list originate from one sample, sequenced in a study of blood T cell repertoires in COVID-19 (TCRdb year 2020). Library preparation was by the immunoSEQ multiplex PCR assay. TCRdb obtained this table from immuneACCESS and retained in-frame rearrangements with V and J assigned. These tables miss some clones; where compared with another copy, unresolved V genes account for less than half of the shortfall, and the remainder is unexplained. The table for this sample lists 80,000 to 95,000 clones; roughly 80% of them were counted only once. Jointly, the top ten make up approximately 15% of the sample. Sequenced material: peripheral blood. These receptors were obtained from a woman of 80 years or more with active or convalescent COVID-19.

This chain connects TRBV7-3 to TRBJ2-3, with TRBD2 matching over 9 bases. This CDR3 contains 16 residues. The germline CDR1 and CDR2 sequences are SGHTA and FQGTGA. The V gene end was trimmed by 5 bases and the J gene end by 4 bases; junction bases not matched to a gene: 10. The CDR3 here is CASSPLAGVSPDTQYF. CDR3 DNA: TGTGCCAGCAGCCCGTTAGCGGGGGTTTCCCCAGATACGCAGTATTTT.

Concerning this clone itself: The junction departs from the called germline gene at one end, perhaps through a read error. The chain carries TRBV11-2 and TRBJ1-2; 9 bases line up with TRBD1. Germline CDR1 SGHAT, CDR2 FQNNGV. This CDR3 is built from 13 residues. DNA for the CDR3: TGTGCCAGCAGCCTAGACAGGGGGAATGGCTACACCTTC. This gives the protein CASSLDRGNGYTF.

The gene calls are TRBV27 and TRBJ1-5, with D perhaps matching TRBD1 (5 bases). In germline, CDR1 is MNHEY, CDR2 SMNVEV (reference sequence). CDR3 size: 14 residues. Trimming cost V 3 bases and J 2 bases, with 8 bases left between them. CDR3 in DNA: TGTGCCAGCAGTTTGCGGGGGGGCAATCAGCCCCAGCATTTT. Translation gives CASSLRGGNQPQHF.

This clone occurred once. V gene TRBV5-4 combines with J gene TRBJ2-5, with D maybe TRBD1 (5 bases). The length of the CDR3 is 11 residues. Germline V gives CDR1 SGHNT, CDR2 YYREEE (reference sequence). V gave up 10 bases and J gave up 5 bases, with 12 bases separating them. The CDR3 is CAFHRLETQYF. As DNA, the CDR3 is TGTGCCTTCCACAGGTTGGAGACCCAGTACTTC. The whole variable domain, remainder taken from reference TRBV5-4 and TRBJ2-5, is ETGVTQSPTHLIKTRGQQVTLRCSSQSGHNTVSWYQQALGQGPQFIFQYYREEENGRGNFPPRFSGLQFPNYSSELNVNALELDDSALYLCAFHRLETQYFGPGTRLLVL.

The genes are TRBV19 and TRBJ1-2; unclear D gene. The CDR3 loop spans 12 amino acids. Germline V CDR1 and CDR2: LNHDA, SQIVND (reference sequence). V lost 2 bases and J lost 4, with 5 bases in between. CDR3 nucleotide sequence: TGTGCCAGTAGTATAAGCCCCTATGGCTACACCTTC. It translates to CASSISPYGYTF.

J is TRBJ1-3 and V is TRBV4-3, with D unresolved. Trimming took off 1 base at V and 0 bases at J, with 7 bases between the two ends. There are 15 residues in the CDR3. The germline V gene has CDR1 LGHNA and CDR2 YSLEER. The CDR3 here is CASSQARGSGNTIYF. DNA of the CDR3: TGCGCCAGCAGCCAAGCCCGGGGCTCTGGAAACACCATATATTTT.

The chain carries TRBV12-5 and TRBJ1-2, with 7 nucleotides matching TRBD1. CDR1 and CDR2 from the germline V gene are LGHNT and FRNRAP. V lost 7 bases and J lost 4; bases outside the gene matches: 9. The CDR3 has 14 amino acids. CDR3 in amino acids: CASAPSGGLYGYTF. CDR3 DNA: TGTGCTAGTGCCCCGTCAGGGGGTCTCTATGGCTACACCTTC.

The V gene is TRBV7-2, the J gene TRBJ1-5, with D possibly TRBD1 on 5 matching bases. V was pared by 1 base and J by 5 bases, with 18 bases between. Germline values: CDR1 SGHTA, CDR2 FQGNSA. The CDR3 runs to 17 residues. CDR3 loop: CASSLGESRGRHQPQHF. CDR3 nucleotide sequence: TGTGCCAGCAGCTTAGGAGAGAGTAGGGGTCGCCATCAGCCCCAGCATTTT.

CDR3 protein: CASRPLAGSYEQYF. The CDR3 DNA reads as TGTGCCAGCAGACCCCTAGCGGGCTCCTACGAGCAGTACTTC. This rearrangement joins TRBV27 to TRBJ2-7; 8 bases line up with TRBD2. The CDR3 covers 14 residues. CDR1 and CDR2 (germline): MNHEY, SMNVEV (reference sequence). V lost 6 bases and J lost 0; bases outside the gene matches: 4.

Only a few counts were recorded for this clone. The chain employs TRBV30 and TRBJ2-1, with a tentative D call TRBD2 (7 bases). Per the germline V gene, CDR1 is GTSNPN and CDR2 is SVGIG (reference sequence). The CDR3 has 14 amino acids. The V end was cut by 2 bases, the J end by 10 bases, with 18 bases between. The CDR3: CAWSPSAEGGEQFF. CDR3 coding DNA: TGTGCCTGGAGTCCCTCAGCGGAGGGGGGGGAGCAGTTCTTC. The full variable domain, rest sourced from reference TRBV30 and TRBJ2-1, is SQTIHQWPATLVQPVGSPLSLECTVEGTSNPNLYWYRQAAGRGLQLLFYSVGIGQISSEVPQNLSASRPQDRQFILSSKKLLLSDSGFYLCAWSPSAEGGEQFFGPGTRLTVL.